The 20 T cell receptor beta chains in this list originate from one sample, sequenced in a study of blood T cell repertoires in COVID-19. Clones were read by immunoSEQ multiplex PCR, and TCRdb kept only the in-frame ones, dropping some. The sample records approximately 300,000 clones, 70% to 90% being singletons. Sequenced: PBMCs or T cells enriched from blood (not recorded which). These TCRs come from a woman aged 25-40 years who had recovered from COVID-19.

V is TRBV4-1 and J is TRBJ1-2; a weak D match, TRBD1 (5 bases). Trimming pared 2 bases from V and 2 bases from J, leaving 15 bases between. From germline, CDR1 is MGHRA and CDR2 YSYEKL. The CDR3 is 16 residues long. For the CDR3, the DNA is TGCGCCAGCAGCCAACCCCGGAGGGGCGCAAACTATGGCTACACCTTC. It codes for CASSQPRRGANYGYTF.

V gene TRBV5-1 combines with J gene TRBJ1-4; 8 bases are a match to TRBD1. The CDR3 has 15 residues. J gave up 2 bases and V 4 bases, and 4 bases lay outside the gene matches. Germline V gene data show CDR1 as SGHRS and CDR2 as YFSETQ. CDR3 coding DNA: TGCGCCAGCAGCCCAACAGGGGGGACTAATGAAAAACTGTTTTTT. It yields the protein CASSPTGGTNEKLFF.

The J gene is TRBJ2-1, the V gene TRBV13; the D is unclear. This CDR3 is 13 amino acids long. Germline lookup yields CDR1 PRHDT and CDR2 FYEKMQ (reference sequence). Trimming took 8 bases from V and 2 from J, leaving 10 bases between them. The chain's CDR3 is CASGQPPYNEQFF. The CDR3 nucleotides are TGTGCCAGCGGGCAGCCCCCCTACAATGAGCAGTTCTTC.

This clone has just one count. This chain connects TRBV6-5 to TRBJ1-5; no clear D. Germline assignment: CDR1 MNHEY and CDR2 SVGAGI. The CDR3 sequence is 14 residues long. Trimming stripped 6 bases from V and 0 bases from J, with 9 bases between. CDR3 sequence reads: CASRLTHSNQPQHF. The DNA for the CDR3 is TGTGCCAGCAGGTTGACACATAGCAATCAGCCCCAGCATTTT.

The chain links TRBV24-1 to TRBJ2-4, with a tentative D call TRBD2 (6 bases). CDR3 length: 13 amino acids. Germline V gives CDR1 KGHDR, CDR2 SFDVKD. V was shortened by 4 bases and J by 3 bases, with 6 bases between the two germline ends. The CDR3 coding sequence is TGTGCCACCAGTGACGGGAGCAAAAACATTCAGTACTTC. Its translation: CATSDGSKNIQYF.

This chain joins TRBV2 and TRBJ1-1; 8 nucleotides match TRBD1. CDR3 size: 14 residues. Germline lookup yields CDR1 SNHLY and CDR2 FYNNEI. V trimming: 6 bases; J trimming: 1 base; junction bases outside the gene matches: 4. The chain's CDR3 is CASRRTGTNTEAFF. The CDR3 DNA is TGTGCCAGCAGAAGGACAGGGACGAACACTGAAGCTTTCTTT.

The chain is built from TRBV18 and TRBJ1-1; 7 bases are a match to TRBD1. V lost 4 bases to trimming and J lost 3 bases; unmatched junction nucleotides: 8. Germline V gene data show CDR1 as KGHSH and CDR2 as LQKENI. The CDR3 has 15 amino acids. CDR3 nucleotide sequence: TGTGCCAGCTCACACGCCTCAAGGGGGCACACTGAAGCTTTCTTT. This encodes CASSHASRGHTEAFF.

This clone was detected only once. The chain couples TRBV19 to TRBJ2-1; no definite D call. The length of the CDR3 is 13 residues. V was shortened by 9 bases and J by 2 bases, with 11 bases between the two germline ends. Germline V gene sequence: CDR1 LNHDA, CDR2 SQIVND (reference sequence). CDR3 sequence (DNA): TGTGCCAGCAAGCGCAAGGCCTACAATGAGCAGTTCTTC. Translation gives CASKRKAYNEQFF.

The CDR3 coding sequence is TGTGCCAGCAGTGATCAGGCAACTAATGAAAAACTGTTTTTT. Translating it yields CASSDQATNEKLFF. The rearrangement joins TRBV6-1 to TRBJ1-4; no firm D call. This CDR3 region has 14 residues. CDR1 is MNHNS, CDR2 SASEGT, per germline. Trimming removed 3 bases at V and 0 bases at J, with 5 bases between.

V and J are TRBV15 and TRBJ1-5, with TRBD1 matching 9 bases. The V and J ends lost 1 base and 4 bases, in that order; junction bases with no gene match: 5. CDR1 and CDR2 from the germline V gene are LNHNV and YYDKDF (reference sequence). The CDR3 extends over 16 amino acids. This CDR3 reads CATSRGGQGPNQPQHF. CDR3 coding DNA: TGTGCCACCAGCAGAGGCGGACAGGGGCCAAATCAGCCCCAGCATTTT. The variable domain in full, with the rest retrieved from reference TRBV15 and TRBJ1-5, is DAMVIQNPRYQVTQFGKPVTLSCSQTLNHNVMYWYQQKSSQAPKLLFHYYDKDFNNEADTPDNFQSRRPNTSFCFLDIRSPGLGDTAMYLCATSRGGQGPNQPQHFGDGTRLSIL.

The chain recombines TRBV10-3 with TRBJ1-5; no reliable D call. Trimming left V 8 bases short and J 2 bases short, with 16 bases between. Per germline, CDR1 ENHRY and CDR2 SYGVKD. This CDR3 has 15 residues. The CDR3 nucleotides read TGTGCCATCGGACGAGAGAGCGGTGGCAATCAGCCCCAGCATTTT. Translation: CAIGRESGGNQPQHF.

This sequence joins TRBV5-6 and TRBJ2-2; D is unresolved. Per the germline V gene, CDR1 is SGHDT and CDR2 is YYEEEE. The CDR3 consists of 11 residues. With 3 bases removed from V and 6 bases from J, the gap between germline ends came to 3 bases. The CDR3 spells CASSSAGELFF. CDR3 sequence (DNA): TGTGCCAGCAGCTCTGCCGGGGAGCTGTTTTTT.

The rearrangement joins TRBV7-6 to TRBJ1-4; 8 bases are shared with TRBD1. There are 15 residues in the CDR3. In germline, CDR1 is SGHVS, CDR2 FNYEAQ. V gave up 2 bases and J gave up 8 bases; unmatched junction bases: 7. The CDR3 protein is CASSLQGAIGEKLFF. The CDR3 nucleotides read TGTGCCAGCAGCTTACAGGGGGCTATCGGAGAAAAACTGTTTTTT.

The rearrangement uses TRBV5-6 and TRBJ2-3, with D possibly TRBD2 on 6 matching bases. In germline, CDR1 is SGHDT, CDR2 YYEEEE. Trimming left V 0 bases short and J 1 base short, with 9 bases between. CDR3 length: 15 amino acids. The CDR3 loop is CASSLDLAGTDTQYF. DNA for the CDR3: TGTGCCAGCAGCTTGGATTTAGCGGGCACAGATACGCAGTATTTT.

The chain links TRBV12-3 or TRBV12-4 to TRBJ1-2; 7 nucleotides align to TRBD1. The V segment lost 6 bases and the J segment 4 bases; nucleotides outside the gene matches: 2. The CDR3 sequence is 12 residues long. This chain's CDR3 is CASSSGGYGYTF. CDR3 DNA: TGTGCCAGCAGCTCAGGGGGCTATGGCTACACCTTC.

The J gene is TRBJ2-7, the V gene TRBV7-9, with TRBD1 identical over 7 bases. The CDR3 consists of 11 residues. J gave up 11 bases and V 1 base, and 2 bases lay outside the gene matches. Germline assignment: CDR1 SEHNR and CDR2 FQNEAQ (reference sequence). The DNA for the CDR3 is TGTGCCAGCAGCTTAGGGGACAGTAAGTACTTC. Its translation is CASSLGDSKYF.

V gene TRBV5-4 combines with J gene TRBJ1-1; D is possibly TRBD1 (6 bases). Germline-derived CDR1 and CDR2 are SGHNT and YYREEE (reference sequence). V was pared by 6 bases and J by 1 base, with 13 bases between. The CDR3 runs 14 residues. In nucleotides, the CDR3 is TGTGCCAGCAACCGGGACACTTGGAACACTGAAGCTTTCTTT. This codes for CASNRDTWNTEAFF.

This sequence joins TRBV14 and TRBJ1-2, with D tentatively TRBD1 (6 bases). Germline V gene lookup returns CDR1 SGHDN and CDR2 FVKESK. Deletions cut 0 bases from V and 6 bases from J, with 11 bases between. The CDR3 spans 14 residues. CDR3: CASSQDWGGHGYTF. In DNA, the CDR3 is TGTGCCAGCAGCCAAGATTGGGGGGGCCATGGCTACACCTTC.

The V gene is TRBV10-3, the J gene TRBJ1-5; possibly TRBD1 for D (5 bases). CDR1 and CDR2 from the germline V gene are ENHRY and SYGVKD. Trimming shortened V by 3 bases and J by 11 bases, and 14 bases separated the two germline ends. The CDR3 runs to 13 residues. The CDR3 spells CAISDSGGGSQHF. The CDR3 nucleotides read TGTGCCATCAGTGATTCGGGCGGGGGGTCCCAGCATTTT.

This chain uses TRBV19 with TRBJ2-3; TRBD2 aligns across 7 bases. The germline CDR1 and CDR2 sequences are LNHDA and SQIVND (reference sequence). CDR3 length equals 18 residues. The V gene end was trimmed by 3 bases and the J gene end by 2 bases; junction bases not matched to a gene: 14. CDR3 nucleotide sequence: TGTGCCAGTAGTATTTGGCGCGTCGGGGGGAGTCTCACAGATACGCAGTATTTT. This encodes CASSIWRVGGSLTDTQYF.